This T cell receptor (beta chain) originates from a study of T cell responses to AZD1222 COVID-19 vaccine. Assay used: immunoSEQ multiplex PCR; TCRdb lists only in-frame clones, some missing. The data show about 83,000 clones, with around 93% seen just once and 25% to 30% held by the top ten. Notes on the study in general: After two AZD1222 doses, spike-specific TCR breadth and depth rose versus day 0. The donors showed a predominance of white British ancestry and of females, with possible underestimation of clonal diversity.

Second doses at about 4 or about 12 weeks were pooled. In this sample, this clone turned up once. Its antigen is currently unknown. The specimen comprised peripheral blood, sampled 28 days after the second AZD1222 dose. This clonotype was obtained from an adult who received the AZD1222 COVID-19 vaccine.

The chain's CDR3 is CASSMYRANEKLFF. In DNA form, the CDR3 reads TGTGCCAGTAGTATGTACAGGGCGAATGAAAAACTGTTTTTT. V and J are TRBV19 and TRBJ1-4; maybe TRBD1 (6 bases). This CDR3 is built from 14 residues. Trimming took off 3 bases at V and 5 bases at J, with 10 bases between the two ends. Germline V gives CDR1 LNHDA, CDR2 SQIVND (reference sequence).